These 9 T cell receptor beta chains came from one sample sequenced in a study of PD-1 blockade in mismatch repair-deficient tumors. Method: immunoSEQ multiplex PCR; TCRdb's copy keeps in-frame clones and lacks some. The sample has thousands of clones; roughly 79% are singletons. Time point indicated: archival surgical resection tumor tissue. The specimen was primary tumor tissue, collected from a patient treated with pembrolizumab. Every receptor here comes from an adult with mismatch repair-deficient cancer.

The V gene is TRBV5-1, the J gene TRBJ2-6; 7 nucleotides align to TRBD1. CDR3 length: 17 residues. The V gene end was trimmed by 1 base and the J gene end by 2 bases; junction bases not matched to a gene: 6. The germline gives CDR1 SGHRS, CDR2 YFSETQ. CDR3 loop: CASSLRTGGTGANVLTF. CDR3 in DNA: TGCGCCAGCAGCTTGCGGACAGGTGGGACTGGGGCCAACGTCCTGACTTTC.

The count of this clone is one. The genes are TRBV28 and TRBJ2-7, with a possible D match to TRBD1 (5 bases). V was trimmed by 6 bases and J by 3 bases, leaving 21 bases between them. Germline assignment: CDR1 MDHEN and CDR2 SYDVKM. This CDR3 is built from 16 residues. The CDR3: CASRIGRTKGYYEQYF. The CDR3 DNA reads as TGTGCCAGCAGGATCGGTCGGACAAAAGGGTACTACGAGCAGTACTTC.

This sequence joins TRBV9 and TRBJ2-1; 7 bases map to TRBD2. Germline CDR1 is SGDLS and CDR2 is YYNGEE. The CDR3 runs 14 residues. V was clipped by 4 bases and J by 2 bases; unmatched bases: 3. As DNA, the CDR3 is TGTGCCAGCAGCCCCAGCGGGACCTACAATGAGCAGTTCTTC. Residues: CASSPSGTYNEQFF.

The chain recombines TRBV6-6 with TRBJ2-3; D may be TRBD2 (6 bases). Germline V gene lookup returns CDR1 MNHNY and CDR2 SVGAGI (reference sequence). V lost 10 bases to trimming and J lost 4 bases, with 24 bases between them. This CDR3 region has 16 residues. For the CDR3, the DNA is TGTGCCACCTTTTATTCCGGCGGGAAGGGTCCAGATACGCAGTATTTT. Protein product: CATFYSGGKGPDTQYF.

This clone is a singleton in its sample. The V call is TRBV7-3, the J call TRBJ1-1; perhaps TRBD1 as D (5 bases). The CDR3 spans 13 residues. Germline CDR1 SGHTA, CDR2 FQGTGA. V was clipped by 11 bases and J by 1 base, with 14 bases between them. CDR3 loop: CAPGKSKNTEAFF. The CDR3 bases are TGTGCCCCAGGGAAATCAAAGAACACTGAAGCTTTCTTT.

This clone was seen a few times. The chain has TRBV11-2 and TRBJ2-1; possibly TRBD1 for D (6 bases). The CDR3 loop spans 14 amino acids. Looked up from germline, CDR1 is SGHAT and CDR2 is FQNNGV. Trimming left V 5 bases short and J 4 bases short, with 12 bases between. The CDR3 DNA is TGTGCCAGCAGCCAGGGGACCCGGTACAATGAGCAGTTCTTC. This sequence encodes CASSQGTRYNEQFF.

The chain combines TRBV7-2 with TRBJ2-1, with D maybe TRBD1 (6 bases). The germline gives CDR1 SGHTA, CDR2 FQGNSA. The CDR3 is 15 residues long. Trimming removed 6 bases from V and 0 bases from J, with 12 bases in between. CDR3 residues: CASRSDRLSYNEQFF. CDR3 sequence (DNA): TGTGCCAGCAGGTCGGACAGACTCTCCTACAATGAGCAGTTCTTC.

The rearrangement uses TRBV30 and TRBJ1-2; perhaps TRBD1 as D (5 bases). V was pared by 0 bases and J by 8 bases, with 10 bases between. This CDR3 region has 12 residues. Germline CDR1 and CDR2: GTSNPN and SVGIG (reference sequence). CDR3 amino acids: CAWSVVSGGYTF. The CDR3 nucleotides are TGTGCCTGGAGTGTTGTGTCAGGGGGCTACACCTTC.

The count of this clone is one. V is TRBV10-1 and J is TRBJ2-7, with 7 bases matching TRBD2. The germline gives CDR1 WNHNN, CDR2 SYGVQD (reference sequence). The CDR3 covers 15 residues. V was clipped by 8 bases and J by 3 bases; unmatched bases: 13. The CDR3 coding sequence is TGCGCCAGCCCAAGGACTAGTCGGAGCCACTACGAGCAGTACTTC. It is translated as CASPRTSRSHYEQYF.